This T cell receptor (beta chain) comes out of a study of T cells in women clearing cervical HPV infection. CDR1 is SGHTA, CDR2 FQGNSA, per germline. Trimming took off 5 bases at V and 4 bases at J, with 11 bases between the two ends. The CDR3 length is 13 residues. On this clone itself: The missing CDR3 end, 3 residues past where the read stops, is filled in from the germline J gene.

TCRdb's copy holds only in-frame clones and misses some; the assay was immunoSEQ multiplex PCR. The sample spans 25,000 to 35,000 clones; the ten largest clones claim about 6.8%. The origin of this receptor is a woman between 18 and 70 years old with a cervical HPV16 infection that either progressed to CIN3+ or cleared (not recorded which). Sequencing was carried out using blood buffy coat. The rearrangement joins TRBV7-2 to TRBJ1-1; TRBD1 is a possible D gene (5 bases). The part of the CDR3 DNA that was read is TGTGCCAGCAGCCCCCAGGGAGGCACTGAA. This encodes CASSPQGGTE. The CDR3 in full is CASSPQGGTEAFF.